Listed below are T cell receptor beta chains from one sample, sequenced in a study of T-cell reconstitution after alpha-beta-depleted transplantation in children. TCRdb re-derived calls from the PCR reads in MiXCR, one entry per CDR3 protein. The repertoire holds almost 250,000 distinct CDR3 sequences, with roughly 24% as singletons. The starting material was PBMCs, obtained before TCRalphabeta/CD19-depleted stem cell transplant. These receptors were collected from a girl aged 2 to 9 with Fanconi anemia, due to receive a stem cell transplant. The CDR3 runs from the conserved cysteine through the conserved F or W. Each record gives: J gene, V gene, D gene, clone size, CDR3 DNA, CDR3 protein. The D gene is left open where the match is weak. A clone size is listed for some rows: how often the clone was seen (once, few, many), or a class if it is expanded.

J: TRBJ2-7; V: TRBV6-5; D: NA; size: few; DNA: TGTGCCAGCAGTTACGTGGGCGAGCAGTACTTC; CDR3: CASSYVGEQYF
J: TRBJ2-7; V: TRBV29-1; D: TRBD1; size: many; DNA: TGCAGCGTGTGGACAGGGGGCAACTACGAGCAGTACTTC; CDR3: CSVWTGGNYEQYF
J: TRBJ2-3; V: TRBV7-8; D: NA; size: NA; DNA: TGTGCCAGCAGCTTTGGTGGGGTCCGAGATACGCAGTATTTT; CDR3: CASSFGGVRDTQYF
J: TRBJ1-2; V: TRBV20-1; D: TRBD1; size: NA; DNA: TGCAGTGCTAGAGGGACAGGGGTCTATGGCTACACCTTC; CDR3: CSARGTGVYGYTF
J: TRBJ2-1; V: TRBV7-3; D: TRBD2; size: many; DNA: TGTGCCAGCAGCTTATATCCTAGCGGGGGGAGTGAGCAGTTCTTC; CDR3: CASSLYPSGGSEQFF
J: TRBJ2-1; V: TRBV25-1; D: NA; size: few; DNA: TGTGCCAGCAGTGAAGTTGCTGGACGTAGCTACAATGAGCAGTTCTTC; CDR3: CASSEVAGRSYNEQFF
J: TRBJ1-1; V: TRBV28; D: NA; size: NA; DNA: TGTGCCAGCAGTTTATCACGACTGAAAGCTTTCTTT; CDR3: CASSLSRLKAFF
J: TRBJ2-3; V: TRBV25-1; D: TRBD2; size: NA; DNA: TGTGCCAGCAGGACTAGCGGGCTTTCCGATACGCAGTATTTT; CDR3: CASRTSGLSDTQYF
J: TRBJ2-5; V: TRBV24-1; D: NA; size: NA; DNA: TGTGCCACCAGTGATTCCGGACAGCGTCAAGAGACCCAGTACTTC; CDR3: CATSDSGQRQETQYF
J: TRBJ2-2; V: TRBV7-9; D: NA; size: many; DNA: TGTGCCAGCAGCCCCGGACAGCGGAACACCGGGGAGCTGTTTTTT; CDR3: CASSPGQRNTGELFF
J: TRBJ2-1; V: TRBV12-3/TRBV12-4; D: NA; size: few; DNA: TGTGCCAGCAGTTTCCGGGACCAGCAGTTCTTC; CDR3: CASSFRDQQFF
J: TRBJ2-1; V: TRBV6-1; D: TRBD2; size: NA; DNA: TGTGCCAGCAGCCAGACTAGCGGGTACTACAATGAGCAGTTCTTC; CDR3: CASSQTSGYYNEQFF
J: TRBJ2-1; V: TRBV20-1; D: NA; size: NA; DNA: TGCAGTGCTAGGGCCAGACCCAATGAGCAGTTCTTC; CDR3: CSARARPNEQFF
J: TRBJ2-7; V: TRBV28; D: TRBD1; size: NA; DNA: TGTGCCAGCAGGGGCCCGACAGGGTCCTACGAGCAGTACTTC; CDR3: CASRGPTGSYEQYF
J: TRBJ1-5; V: TRBV18; D: NA; size: NA; DNA: TGTGCCAGCTCACCAGTCGGGATTCAGCCCCAGCATTTT; CDR3: CASSPVGIQPQHF
J: TRBJ2-7; V: TRBV28; D: NA; size: few; DNA: TGTGCCAGCAGTTCTGGGGTGACCTTGCCATTCGCCTCCTACGAGCAGTACTTC; CDR3: CASSSGVTLPFASYEQYF
J: TRBJ2-5; V: TRBV7-6; D: NA; size: few; DNA: TGTGCCAGCAGCTCTAGTCCAGGGGAGGAGACCCAGTACTTC; CDR3: CASSSSPGEETQYF